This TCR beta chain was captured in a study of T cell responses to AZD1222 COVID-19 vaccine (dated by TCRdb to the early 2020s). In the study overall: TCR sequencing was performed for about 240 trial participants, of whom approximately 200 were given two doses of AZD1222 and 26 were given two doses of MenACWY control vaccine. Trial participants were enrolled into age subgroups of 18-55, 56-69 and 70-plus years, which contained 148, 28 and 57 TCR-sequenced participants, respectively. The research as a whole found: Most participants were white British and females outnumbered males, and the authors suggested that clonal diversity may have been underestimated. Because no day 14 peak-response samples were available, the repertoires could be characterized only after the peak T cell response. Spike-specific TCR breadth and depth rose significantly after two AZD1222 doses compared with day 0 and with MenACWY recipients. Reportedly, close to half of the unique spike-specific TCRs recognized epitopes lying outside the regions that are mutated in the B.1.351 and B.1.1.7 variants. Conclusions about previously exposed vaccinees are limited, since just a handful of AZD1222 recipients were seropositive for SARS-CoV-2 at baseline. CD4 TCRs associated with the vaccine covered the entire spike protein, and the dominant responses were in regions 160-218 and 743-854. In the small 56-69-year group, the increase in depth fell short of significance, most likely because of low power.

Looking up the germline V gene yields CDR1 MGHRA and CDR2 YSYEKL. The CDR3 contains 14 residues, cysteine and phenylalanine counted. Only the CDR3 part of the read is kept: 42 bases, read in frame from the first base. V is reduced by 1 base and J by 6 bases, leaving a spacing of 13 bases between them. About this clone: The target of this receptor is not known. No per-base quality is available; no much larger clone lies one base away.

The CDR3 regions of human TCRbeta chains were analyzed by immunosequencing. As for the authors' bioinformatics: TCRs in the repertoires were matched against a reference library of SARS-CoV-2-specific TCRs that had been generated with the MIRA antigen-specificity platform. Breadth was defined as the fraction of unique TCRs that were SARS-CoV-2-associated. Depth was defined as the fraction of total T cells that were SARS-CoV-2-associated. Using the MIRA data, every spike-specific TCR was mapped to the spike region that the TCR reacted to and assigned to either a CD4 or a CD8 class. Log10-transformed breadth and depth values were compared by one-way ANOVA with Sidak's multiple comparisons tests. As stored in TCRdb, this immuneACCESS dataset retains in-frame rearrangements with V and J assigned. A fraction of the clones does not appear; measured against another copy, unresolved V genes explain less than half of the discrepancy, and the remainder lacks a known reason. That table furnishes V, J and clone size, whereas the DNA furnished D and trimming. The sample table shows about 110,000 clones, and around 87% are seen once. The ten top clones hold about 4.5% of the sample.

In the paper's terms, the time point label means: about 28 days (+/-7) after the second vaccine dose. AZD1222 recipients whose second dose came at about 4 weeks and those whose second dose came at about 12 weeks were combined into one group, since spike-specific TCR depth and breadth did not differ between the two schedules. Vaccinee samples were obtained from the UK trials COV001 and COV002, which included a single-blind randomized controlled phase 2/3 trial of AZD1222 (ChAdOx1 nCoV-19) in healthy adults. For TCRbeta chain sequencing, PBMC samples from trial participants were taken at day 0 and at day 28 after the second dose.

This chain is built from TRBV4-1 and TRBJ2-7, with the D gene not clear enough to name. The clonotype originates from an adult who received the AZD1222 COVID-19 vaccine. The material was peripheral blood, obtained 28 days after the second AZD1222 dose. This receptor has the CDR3 CASSQGYSEGEQYF. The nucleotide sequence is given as TGCGCCAGCAGCCAAGGTTACAGCGAAGGCGAGCAGTACTTC.